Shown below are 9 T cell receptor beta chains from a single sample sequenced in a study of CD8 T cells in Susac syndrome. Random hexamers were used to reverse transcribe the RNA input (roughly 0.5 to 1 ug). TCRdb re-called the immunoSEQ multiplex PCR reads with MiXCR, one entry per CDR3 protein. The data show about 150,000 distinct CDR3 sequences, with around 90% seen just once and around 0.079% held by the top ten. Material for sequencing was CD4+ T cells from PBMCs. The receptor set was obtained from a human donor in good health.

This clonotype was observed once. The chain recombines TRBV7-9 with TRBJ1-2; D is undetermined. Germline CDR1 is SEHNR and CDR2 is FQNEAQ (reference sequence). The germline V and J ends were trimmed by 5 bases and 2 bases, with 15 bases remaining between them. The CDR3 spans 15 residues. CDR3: CASSPGMAVNYGYTF. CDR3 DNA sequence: TGTGCCAGCAGCCCAGGAATGGCAGTAAACTATGGCTACACCTTC.

The CDR3 region has the DNA TGTGCCAGCAGTCCCCCCCTCAGGGTCCACGAGCAGTACTTC. Translation gives CASSPPLRVHEQYF. V is TRBV28 and J is TRBJ2-7; D may be TRBD1 (5 bases). Germline V CDR1 and CDR2: MDHEN, SYDVKM. V lost 5 bases and J lost 5, with 16 bases in between. CDR3 length: 14 residues.

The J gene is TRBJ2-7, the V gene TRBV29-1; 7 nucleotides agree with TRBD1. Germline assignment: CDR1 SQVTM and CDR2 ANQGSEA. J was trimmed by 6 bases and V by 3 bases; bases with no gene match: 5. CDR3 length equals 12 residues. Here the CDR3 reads CSVDEQGSEQYF. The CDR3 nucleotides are TGCAGCGTTGACGAACAGGGGTCCGAGCAGTACTTC.

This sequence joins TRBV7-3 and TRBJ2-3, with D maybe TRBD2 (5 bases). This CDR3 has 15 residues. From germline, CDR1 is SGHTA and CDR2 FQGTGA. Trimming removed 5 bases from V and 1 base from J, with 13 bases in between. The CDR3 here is CASSPFYGGTDTQYF. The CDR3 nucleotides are TGTGCCAGCAGCCCCTTTTACGGGGGCACAGATACGCAGTATTTT.

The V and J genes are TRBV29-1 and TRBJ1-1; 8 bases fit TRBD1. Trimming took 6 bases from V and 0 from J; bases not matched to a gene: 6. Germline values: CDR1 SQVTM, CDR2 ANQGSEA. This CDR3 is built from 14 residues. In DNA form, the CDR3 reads TGCAGCGTGGCGCGGACAGGGATGAACACTGAAGCTTTCTTT. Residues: CSVARTGMNTEAFF. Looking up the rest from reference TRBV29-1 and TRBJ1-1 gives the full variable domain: SAVISQKPSRDICQRGTSLTIQCQVDSQVTMMFWYRQQPGQSLTLIATANQGSEATYESGFVIDKFPISRPNLTFSTLTVSNMSPEDSSIYLCSVARTGMNTEAFFGQGTRLTVV.

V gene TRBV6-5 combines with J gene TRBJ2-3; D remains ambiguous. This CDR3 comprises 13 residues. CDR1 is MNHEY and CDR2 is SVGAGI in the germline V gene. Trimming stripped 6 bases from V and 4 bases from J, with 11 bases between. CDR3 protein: CASSPYQADTQYF. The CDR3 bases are TGTGCCAGCAGCCCCTATCAGGCAGATACGCAGTATTTT.

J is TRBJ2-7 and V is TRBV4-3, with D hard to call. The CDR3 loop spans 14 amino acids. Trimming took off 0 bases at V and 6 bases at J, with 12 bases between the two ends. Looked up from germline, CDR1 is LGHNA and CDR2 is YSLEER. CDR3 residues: CASSQDLVPSEQYF. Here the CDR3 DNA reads TGCGCCAGCAGCCAAGATCTAGTCCCTAGCGAGCAGTACTTC.

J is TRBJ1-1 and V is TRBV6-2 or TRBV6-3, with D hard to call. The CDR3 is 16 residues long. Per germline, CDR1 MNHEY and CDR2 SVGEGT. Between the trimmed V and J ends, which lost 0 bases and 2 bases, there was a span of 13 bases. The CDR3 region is CASSYSMSPRNTEAFF. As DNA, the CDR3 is TGTGCCAGCAGTTACTCGATGAGTCCCCGAAACACTGAAGCTTTCTTT.

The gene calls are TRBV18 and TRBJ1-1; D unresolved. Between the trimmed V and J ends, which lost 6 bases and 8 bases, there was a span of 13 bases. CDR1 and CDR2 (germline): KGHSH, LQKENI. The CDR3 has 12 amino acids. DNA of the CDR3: TGTGCCAGCTCCCCGCGAGAGGGAGAAGCTTTCTTT. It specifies CASSPREGEAFF.